This T cell receptor (beta chain) was identified in a study of vaccination and CD4 T cells after COVID-19. At the level of the study: The convalescents were made up of six males and four females, two of whom were Hispanic. Ranging from 14 to 241, the interval between dose two and post-vaccine sampling had a median of about 76 days.

The CDR3 covers 13 residues. Germline CDR1 and CDR2: MDHEN and SYDVKM. With 7 bases removed from V and 7 bases from J, the gap between germline ends came to 16 bases. Oncomine TCR Beta short-read sequencing was applied to DNA from cultured CD4+ T cells. Once CD4+ T cells had been cultured, genomic DNA was extracted from them. TCRdb analysed the PCR reads with MiXCR anew, one entry per CDR3 protein. Of some 10,000 distinct CDR3 sequences in the sample, under 50% were seen once. As concerns this clonotype: The antigen remains undetermined.

Treatment given: roughly 10-day PBMC culture with coronavirus spike peptide pools or control peptides (ViraFEST assay). For ViraFEST, peptide pools expanded antigen-specific T cells, after which the TCRs were sequenced. Sequencing was performed on cultured CD4+ T cells from blood, taken after SARS-CoV-2 vaccination. The genes are TRBV28 and TRBJ2-5; D may be TRBD1 (5 bases). This TCR was recovered from a human donor with COVID-19. CDR3 nucleotides: TGTGCCAGCATGTGGGCAGGGTTCGTGACCCAGTACTTC. Translation gives CASMWAGFVTQYF.